This T cell receptor (beta chain) was observed in a study of identifying expanded T cells in peripheral blood. After removal of 5 bases from V and 5 bases from J, the junction contained 8 bases not matched to a gene. This CDR3 region has 15 residues. The germline V gene encodes CDR1 LNHDA and CDR2 SQIVND (reference sequence). The assay was immunoSEQ multiplex PCR, and TCRdb's table has in-frame clones only and misses some. The profile shows under 90,000 clones, approximately 90% of them singletons. The chain carries TRBV19 and TRBJ2-5; 10 bases are a match to TRBD2. Specimen: blood. The receptor's source is a person between 18 and 75 years old in good health. CDR3 sequence: CASSPGLAGVETQYF. The CDR3 DNA reads as TGTGCCAGTAGTCCGGGCCTAGCGGGAGTTGAGACCCAGTACTTC.